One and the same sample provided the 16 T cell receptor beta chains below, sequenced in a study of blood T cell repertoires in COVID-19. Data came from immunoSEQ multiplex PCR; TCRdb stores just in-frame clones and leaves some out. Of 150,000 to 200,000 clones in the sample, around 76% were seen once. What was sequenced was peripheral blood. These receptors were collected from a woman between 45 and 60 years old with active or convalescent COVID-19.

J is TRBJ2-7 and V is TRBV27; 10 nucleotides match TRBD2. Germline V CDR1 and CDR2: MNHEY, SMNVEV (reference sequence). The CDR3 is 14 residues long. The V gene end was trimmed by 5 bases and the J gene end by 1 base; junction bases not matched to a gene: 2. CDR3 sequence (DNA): TGTGCCAGCAGTCTAGCGGGAGAGTCCTACGAGCAGTACTTC. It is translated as CASSLAGESYEQYF.

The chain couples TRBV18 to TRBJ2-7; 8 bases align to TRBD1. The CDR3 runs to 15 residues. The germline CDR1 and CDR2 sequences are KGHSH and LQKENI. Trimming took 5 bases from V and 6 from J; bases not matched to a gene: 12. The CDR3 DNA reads TGTGCCAGCTCATCGGCGGACAGGGCCCTAGTCGAGCAGTACTTC. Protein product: CASSSADRALVEQYF.

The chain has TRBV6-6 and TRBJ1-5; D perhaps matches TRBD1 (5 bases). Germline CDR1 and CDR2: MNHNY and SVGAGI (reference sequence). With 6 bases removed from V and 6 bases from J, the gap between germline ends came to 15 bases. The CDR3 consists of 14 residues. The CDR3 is CASSAWTSPQPQHF. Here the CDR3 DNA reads TGTGCCAGCAGCGCATGGACAAGCCCTCAGCCCCAGCATTTT.

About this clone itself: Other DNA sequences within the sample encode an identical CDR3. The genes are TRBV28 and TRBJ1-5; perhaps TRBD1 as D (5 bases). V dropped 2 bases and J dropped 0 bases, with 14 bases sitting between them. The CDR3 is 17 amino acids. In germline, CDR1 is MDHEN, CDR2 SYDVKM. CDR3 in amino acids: CASSLGVTGDSNQPQHF. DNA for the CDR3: TGTGCCAGCAGTTTAGGAGTAACAGGAGATAGCAATCAGCCCCAGCATTTT.

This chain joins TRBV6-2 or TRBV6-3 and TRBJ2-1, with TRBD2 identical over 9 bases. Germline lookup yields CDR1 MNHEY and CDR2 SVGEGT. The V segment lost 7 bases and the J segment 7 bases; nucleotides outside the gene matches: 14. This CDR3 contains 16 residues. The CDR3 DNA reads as TGTGCCAGCACCCCCCGAGGGCGGGAGGGCCGTAATGAGCAGTTCTTC. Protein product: CASTPRGREGRNEQFF.

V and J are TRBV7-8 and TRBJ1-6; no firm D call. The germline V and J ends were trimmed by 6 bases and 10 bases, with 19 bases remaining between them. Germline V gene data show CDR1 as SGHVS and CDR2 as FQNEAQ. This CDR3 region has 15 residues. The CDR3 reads CASRIVSGSGSPLHF. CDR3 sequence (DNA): TGTGCCAGCAGGATCGTGTCCGGTTCAGGATCACCCCTCCACTTT.

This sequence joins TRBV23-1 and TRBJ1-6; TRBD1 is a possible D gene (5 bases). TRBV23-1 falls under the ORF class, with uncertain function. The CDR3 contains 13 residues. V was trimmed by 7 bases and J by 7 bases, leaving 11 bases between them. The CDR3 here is CASTGRGNSPLHF. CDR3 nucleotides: TGCGCCAGCACCGGGAGGGGAAATTCACCCCTCCACTTT.

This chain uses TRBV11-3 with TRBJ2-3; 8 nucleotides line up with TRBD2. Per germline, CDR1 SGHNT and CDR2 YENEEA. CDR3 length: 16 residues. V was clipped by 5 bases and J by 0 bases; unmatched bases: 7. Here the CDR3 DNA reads TGTGCCAGCAGCGAACGGGGGGGCCCTAGCACAGATACGCAGTATTTT. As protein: CASSERGGPSTDTQYF. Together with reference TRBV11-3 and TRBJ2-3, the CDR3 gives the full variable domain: EAGVVQSPRYKIIEKKQPVAFWCNPISGHNTLYWYLQNLGQGPELLIRYENEEAVDDSQLPKDRFSAERLKGVDSTLKIQPAELGDSAVYLCASSERGGPSTDTQYFGPGTRLTVL.

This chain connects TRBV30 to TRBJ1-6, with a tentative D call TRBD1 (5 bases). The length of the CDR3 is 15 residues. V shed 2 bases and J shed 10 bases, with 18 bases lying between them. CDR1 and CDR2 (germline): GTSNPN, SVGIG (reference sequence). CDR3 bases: TGTGCCTGGAGTCCCGTGGGGGGGATCGACTCACCCCTCCACTTT. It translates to CAWSPVGGIDSPLHF. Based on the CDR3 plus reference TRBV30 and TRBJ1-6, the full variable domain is SQTIHQWPATLVQPVGSPLSLECTVEGTSNPNLYWYRQAAGRGLQLLFYSVGIGQISSEVPQNLSASRPQDRQFILSSKKLLLSDSGFYLCAWSPVGGIDSPLHFGNGTRLTVT.

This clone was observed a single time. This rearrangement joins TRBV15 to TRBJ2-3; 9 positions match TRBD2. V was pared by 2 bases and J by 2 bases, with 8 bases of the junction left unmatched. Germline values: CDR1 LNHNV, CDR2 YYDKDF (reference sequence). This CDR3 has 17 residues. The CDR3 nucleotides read TGTGCCACCAGCAGATCATTGACTAGCGGATACACAGATACGCAGTATTTT. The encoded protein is CATSRSLTSGYTDTQYF.

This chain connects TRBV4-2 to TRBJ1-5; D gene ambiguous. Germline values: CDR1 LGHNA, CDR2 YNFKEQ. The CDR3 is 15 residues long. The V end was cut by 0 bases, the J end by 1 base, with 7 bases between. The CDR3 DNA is TGTGCCAGCAGCCAAGATCCCCGGAGCAATCAGCCCCAGCATTTT. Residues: CASSQDPRSNQPQHF.

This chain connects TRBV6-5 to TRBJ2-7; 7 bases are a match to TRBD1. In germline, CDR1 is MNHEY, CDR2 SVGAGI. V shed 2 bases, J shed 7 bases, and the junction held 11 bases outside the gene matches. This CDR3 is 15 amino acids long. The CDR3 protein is CASSYGGRGSEEQYF. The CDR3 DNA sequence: TGTGCCAGCAGTTACGGGGGCAGGGGGTCTGAGGAGCAGTACTTC.

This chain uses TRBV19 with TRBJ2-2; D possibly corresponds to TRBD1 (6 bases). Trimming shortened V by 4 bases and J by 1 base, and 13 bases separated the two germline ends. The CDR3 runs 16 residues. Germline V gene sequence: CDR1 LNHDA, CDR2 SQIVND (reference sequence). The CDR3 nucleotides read TGTGCCAGTAGTACCCTAGACAGGTTGAACACCGGGGAGCTGTTTTTT. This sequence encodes CASSTLDRLNTGELFF.

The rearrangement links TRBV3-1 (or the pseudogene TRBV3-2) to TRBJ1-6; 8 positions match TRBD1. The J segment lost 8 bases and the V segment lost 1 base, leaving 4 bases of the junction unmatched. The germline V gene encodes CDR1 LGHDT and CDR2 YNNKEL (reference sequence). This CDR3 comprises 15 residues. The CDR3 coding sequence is TGTGCCAGCAGCCAAGCTCTGGGACAGGATTCACCCCTCCACTTT. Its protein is CASSQALGQDSPLHF.

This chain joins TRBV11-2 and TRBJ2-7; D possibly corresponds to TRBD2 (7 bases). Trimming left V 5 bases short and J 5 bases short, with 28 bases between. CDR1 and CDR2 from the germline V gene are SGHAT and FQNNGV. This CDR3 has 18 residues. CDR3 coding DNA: TGTGCCAGCAGCCCTACGGGGGCTACGGCGGGAGCTTCGGACGAGCAGTACTTC. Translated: CASSPTGATAGASDEQYF.

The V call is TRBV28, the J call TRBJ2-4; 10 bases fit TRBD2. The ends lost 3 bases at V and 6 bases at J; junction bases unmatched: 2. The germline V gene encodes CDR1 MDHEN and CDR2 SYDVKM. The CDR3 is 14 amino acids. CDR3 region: CASSLGTSVNIQYF. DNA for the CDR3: TGTGCCAGCAGTTTGGGGACTAGCGTAAACATTCAGTACTTC.